The following is a T cell receptor beta chain sequence with its context. What it binds is unknown. The sample is drawn from a study of identical twins. Template switching supplied a universal primer site; unique molecular identifiers were carried on the cDNA. TCRdb re-called the 5' RACE reads through MiXCR, storing one row per CDR3 protein. This table holds under 900,000 distinct CDR3 sequences, 18% found once. Study-level findings and limits: The presence of invariant MAIT and iNKT cells could partly confound analyses of zero-insertion sequences. Insertion counts were lower in abundant cord blood beta clonotypes, a trend that memory repertoires did not show.

This CDR3 has 15 amino acids. In germline, CDR1 is SGHRS, CDR2 YFSETQ. The ends lost 7 bases at V and 3 bases at J; junction bases unmatched: 11. These data were also filed under a second study, of T cells expressing NK-cell markers.

This sequence was found in a woman aged 18 to 35 in good health. This sequence joins TRBV5-1 and TRBJ2-7; 9 bases are a match to TRBD2. The sample comprised PBMCs. The CDR3 protein is CASHVSSGGNYEQYF. The CDR3 DNA reads as TGCGCCAGCCACGTCTCCAGCGGGGGGAACTACGAGCAGTACTTC.